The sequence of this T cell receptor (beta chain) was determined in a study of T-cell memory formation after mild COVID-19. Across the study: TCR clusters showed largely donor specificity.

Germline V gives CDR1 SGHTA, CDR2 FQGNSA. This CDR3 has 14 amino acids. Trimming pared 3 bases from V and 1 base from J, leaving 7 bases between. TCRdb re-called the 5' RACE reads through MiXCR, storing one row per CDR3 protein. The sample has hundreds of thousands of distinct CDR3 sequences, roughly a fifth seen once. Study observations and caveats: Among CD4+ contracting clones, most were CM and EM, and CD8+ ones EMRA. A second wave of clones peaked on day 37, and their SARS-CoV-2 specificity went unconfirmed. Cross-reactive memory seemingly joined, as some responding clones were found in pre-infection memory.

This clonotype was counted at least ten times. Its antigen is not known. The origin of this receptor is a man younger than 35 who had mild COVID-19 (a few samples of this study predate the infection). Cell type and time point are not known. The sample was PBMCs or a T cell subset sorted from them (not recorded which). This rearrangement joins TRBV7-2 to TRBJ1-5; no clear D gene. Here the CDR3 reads CASSFAVSNQPQHF. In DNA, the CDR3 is TGTGCCAGCAGCTTTGCAGTGAGCAATCAGCCCCAGCATTTT.